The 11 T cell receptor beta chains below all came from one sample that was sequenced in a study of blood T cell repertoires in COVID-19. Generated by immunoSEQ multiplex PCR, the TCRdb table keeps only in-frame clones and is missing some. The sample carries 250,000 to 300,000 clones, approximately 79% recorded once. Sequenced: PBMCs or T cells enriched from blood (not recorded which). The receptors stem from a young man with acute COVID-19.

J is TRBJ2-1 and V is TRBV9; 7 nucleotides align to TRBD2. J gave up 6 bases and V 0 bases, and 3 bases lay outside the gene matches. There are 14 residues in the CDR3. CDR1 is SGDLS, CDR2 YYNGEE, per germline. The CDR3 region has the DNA TGTGCCAGCAGCGTAGCCGGACTAGGCAATGAGCAGTTCTTC. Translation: CASSVAGLGNEQFF.

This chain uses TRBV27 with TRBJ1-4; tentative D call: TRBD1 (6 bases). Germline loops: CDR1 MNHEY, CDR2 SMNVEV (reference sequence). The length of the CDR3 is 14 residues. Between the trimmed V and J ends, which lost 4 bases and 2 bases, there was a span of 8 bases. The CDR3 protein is CASSYTGTNEKLFF. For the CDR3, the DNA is TGTGCCAGCAGTTATACAGGGACTAATGAAAAACTGTTTTTT.

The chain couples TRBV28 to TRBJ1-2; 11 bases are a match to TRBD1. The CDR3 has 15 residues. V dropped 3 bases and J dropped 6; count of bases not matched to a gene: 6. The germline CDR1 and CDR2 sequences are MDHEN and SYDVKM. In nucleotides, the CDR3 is TGTGCCAGCAGTTTCGGGACAGGGGGTAAGAATGGCTACACCTTC. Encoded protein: CASSFGTGGKNGYTF.

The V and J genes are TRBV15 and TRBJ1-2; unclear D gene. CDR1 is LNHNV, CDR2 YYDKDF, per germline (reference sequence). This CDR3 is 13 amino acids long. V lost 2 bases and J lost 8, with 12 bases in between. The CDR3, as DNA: TGTGCCACCAGCAGACCTCCCTCGTCCGGCTACACCTTC. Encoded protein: CATSRPPSSGYTF.

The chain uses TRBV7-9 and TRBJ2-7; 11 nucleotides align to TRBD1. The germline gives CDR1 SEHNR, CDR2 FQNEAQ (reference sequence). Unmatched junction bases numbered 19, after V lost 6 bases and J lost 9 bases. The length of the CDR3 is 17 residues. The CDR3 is CASSFSDGTGGILGQYV. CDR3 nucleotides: TGTGCCAGCAGTTTTTCCGACGGGACAGGGGGGATTTTAGGGCAGTACGTC.

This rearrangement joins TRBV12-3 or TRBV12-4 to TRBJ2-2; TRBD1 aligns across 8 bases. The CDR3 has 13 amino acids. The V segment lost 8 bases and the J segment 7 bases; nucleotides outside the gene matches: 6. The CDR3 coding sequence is TGTGCCAGCGGTCAGGGGGCTTACGGGGAGCTGTTTTTT. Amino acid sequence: CASGQGAYGELFF.

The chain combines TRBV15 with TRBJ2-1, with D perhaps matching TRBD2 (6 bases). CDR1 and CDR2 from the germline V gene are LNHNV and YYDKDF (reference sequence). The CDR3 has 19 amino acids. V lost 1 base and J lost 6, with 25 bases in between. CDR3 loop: CATSRVPSPGPWRANEQFF. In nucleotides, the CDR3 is TGTGCCACCAGCAGAGTCCCCTCCCCGGGCCCCTGGAGGGCCAATGAGCAGTTCTTC.

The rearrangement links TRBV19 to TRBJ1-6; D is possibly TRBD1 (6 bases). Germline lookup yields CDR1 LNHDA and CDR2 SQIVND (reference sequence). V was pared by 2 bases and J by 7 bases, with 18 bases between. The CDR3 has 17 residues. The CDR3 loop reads CASSITIGQGNNSPLHF. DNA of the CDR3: TGTGCCAGTAGTATAACGATCGGGCAGGGGAACAATTCACCCCTCCACTTT. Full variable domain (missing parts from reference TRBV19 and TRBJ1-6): DGGITQSPKYLFRKEGQNVTLSCEQNLNHDAMYWYRQDPGQGLRLIYYSQIVNDFQKGDIAEGYSVSREKKESFPLTVTSAQKNPTAFYLCASSITIGQGNNSPLHFGNGTRLTVT.

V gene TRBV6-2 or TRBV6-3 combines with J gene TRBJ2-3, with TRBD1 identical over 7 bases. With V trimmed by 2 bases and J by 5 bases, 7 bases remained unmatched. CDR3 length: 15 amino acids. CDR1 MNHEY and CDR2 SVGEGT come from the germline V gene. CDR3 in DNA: TGTGCCAGCAGTTACGAGACAGGGTGGAGAGATACGCAGTATTTT. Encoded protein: CASSYETGWRDTQYF.

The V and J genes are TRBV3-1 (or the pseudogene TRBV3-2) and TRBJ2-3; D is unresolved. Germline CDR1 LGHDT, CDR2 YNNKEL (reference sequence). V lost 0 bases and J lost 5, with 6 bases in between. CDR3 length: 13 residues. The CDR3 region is CASSQDKLDTQYF. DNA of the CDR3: TGTGCCAGCAGCCAAGATAAATTAGATACGCAGTATTTT.

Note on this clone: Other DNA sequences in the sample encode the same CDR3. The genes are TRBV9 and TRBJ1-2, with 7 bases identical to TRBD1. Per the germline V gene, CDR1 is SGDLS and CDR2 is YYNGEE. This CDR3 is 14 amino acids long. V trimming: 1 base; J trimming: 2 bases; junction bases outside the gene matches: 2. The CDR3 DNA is TGTGCCAGCAGCGTACCAGGGGGGAACTATGGCTACACCTTC. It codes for CASSVPGGNYGYTF. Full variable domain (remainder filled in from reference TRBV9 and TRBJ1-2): DSGVTQTPKHLITATGQRVTLRCSPRSGDLSVYWYQQSLDQGLQFLIQYYNGEERAKGNILERFSAQQFPDLHSELNLSSLELGDSALYFCASSVPGGNYGYTFGSGTRLTVV.